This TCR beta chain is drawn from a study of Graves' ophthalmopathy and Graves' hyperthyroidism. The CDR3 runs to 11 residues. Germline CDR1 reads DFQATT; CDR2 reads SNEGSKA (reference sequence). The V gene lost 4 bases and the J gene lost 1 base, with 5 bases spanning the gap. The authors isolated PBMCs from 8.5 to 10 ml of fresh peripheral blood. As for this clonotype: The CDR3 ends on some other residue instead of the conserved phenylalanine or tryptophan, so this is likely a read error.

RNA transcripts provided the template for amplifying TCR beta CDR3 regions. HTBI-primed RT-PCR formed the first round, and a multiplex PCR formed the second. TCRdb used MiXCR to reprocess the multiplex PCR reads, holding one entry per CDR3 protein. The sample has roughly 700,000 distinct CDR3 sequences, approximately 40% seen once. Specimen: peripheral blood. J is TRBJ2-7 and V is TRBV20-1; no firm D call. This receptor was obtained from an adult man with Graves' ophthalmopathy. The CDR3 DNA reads TGCAGTGCTACGGTATCCTACGAGCAGTACTGC. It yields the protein CSATVSYEQYC.